This record covers a single T cell receptor (beta chain). Its antigen is not known. One end of the junction varies from germline; a read error may be responsible. CDR3 length: 14 amino acids. Germline assignment: CDR1 KGHSH and CDR2 LQKENI. The data are from a study of T cell responses to AZD1222 COVID-19 vaccine. Whole-study findings and limits: Along spike, vaccine-associated CD4 TCRs were found throughout, with dominance at 160-218 and 743-854. Just 6 or 7 AZD1222 recipients were seropositive at baseline.

Sequenced by immunoSEQ multiplex PCR; TCRdb stores in-frame clones only, minus some. This sample carries 150,000 to 200,000 clones, 85% to 95% of them seen once, and the ten largest clones take about 3.9%. Sequenced here: peripheral blood, sampled on day 0 of AZD1222 vaccination. The chain links TRBV18 to TRBJ1-6, with 8 bases matching TRBD1. The receptor's source is an adult in good health. The CDR3 region has the DNA TGTGCCAGCTCTCCACAGGGGGATAATTCACCCCTCCACTTT. Amino acid sequence: CASSPQGDNSPLHF. Drawing the rest from reference TRBV18 and TRBJ1-6, the complete variable domain is NAGVMQNPRHLVRRRGQEARLRCSPMKGHSHVYWYRQLPEEGLKFMVYLQKENIIDESGMPKERFSAEFPKEGPSILRIQQVVRGDSAAYFCASSPQGDNSPLHFGNGTRLTVT.